This T cell receptor (beta chain) was recovered during a study of cytomegalovirus exposure and HLA in healthy donors. Study-wide background: Among approximately 390 genotyped donors, approximately 80% fell in the Caucasian-associated ancestry cluster.

Researchers ran the PCR with 60 Vbeta and 13 Jbeta primers. This table comes from immunoSEQ multiplex PCR, and its TCRdb copy is limited to in-frame clones, with some not included. The sample yields tens of thousands of clones, approximately 79% seen once. V lost 3 bases to trimming and J lost 2 bases, with 8 bases between them. This CDR3 has 13 residues. Germline CDR1 reads SEHNR; CDR2 reads FQNEAQ (reference sequence). Samples came from healthy bone marrow donors. The receptor comes from a woman between 40 and 50 years old in good health and CMV-seropositive. The chain couples TRBV7-9 to TRBJ2-7; D is undetermined. The source material was PBMCs. CDR3 sequence (DNA): TGTGCCAGCAGCTTGGAGCGCACCTACGAGCAGTACTTC. It specifies CASSLERTYEQYF.